These T cell receptor beta chains were read from a single sample in a study of blood T cell repertoires in COVID-19. The data were produced by immunoSEQ multiplex PCR, yet TCRdb's version contains in-frame clones alone and is incomplete. Altogether approximately 75,000 clones are present, around 74% being singletons, with the ten largest covering 2% to 3%. Sequenced material: peripheral blood. The origin of the receptors is a human donor with acute or convalescent COVID-19. The donor label of this sample is uncertain. Both conserved end residues are trimmed from each CDR3. Fields, in order: V gene, J gene, CDR3 protein.

TRBV28	TRBJ1-1	ASSLISPGDTEAF
TRBV6-5	TRBJ1-5	ASKGGNSNQPQH
TRBV19	TRBJ1-3	ASSIWRSSGNTIY
TRBV19	TRBJ1-1	ASIRRTLMSTEAF
TRBV7-7	TRBJ2-2	ASSLDLTEDTGELF
TRBV7-2	TRBJ2-3	ASSEERELGDTQY
TRBV7-2	TRBJ2-7	ASSFGGRASEQY
TRBV3-1/TRBV3-2	TRBJ2-1	ASGLLLNEQF
TRBV3-1/TRBV3-2	TRBJ1-4	ASSQPGTGSEKLF
TRBV5-6	TRBJ2-5	ASSLLKLAGVGQETQY
TRBV7-2	TRBJ2-5	ASSPGQGQETQY
TRBV19	TRBJ2-3	ASTRGSTDTQY
TRBV12-3/TRBV12-4	TRBJ1-2	ASTPRDRGYT
TRBV6-5	TRBJ1-6	ASRAGRDVTPLH
TRBV21-1	TRBJ1-2	ASSGPQGGYGYT
TRBV28	TRBJ1-2	ASRPQGIANYGYT
TRBV6-5	TRBJ1-4	ASCPIEGNEKLF
TRBV3-1/TRBV3-2	TRBJ2-6	ASGSTAERRGANVLT
TRBV25-1	TRBJ1-5	ASSAQGNQPQH
TRBV4-1	TRBJ1-4	ASSQERGGGEKLF
TRBV7-2	TRBJ1-3	ASSSRPFESGNTIY
TRBV4-3	TRBJ2-1	ASSQDRYLTPGNEQF
TRBV5-1	TRBJ2-5	ASSWRTFPETQY
TRBV18	TRBJ1-1	ASSEQTNTEAF
TRBV30	TRBJ1-5	AWNSGGNQPQH
TRBV24-1	TRBJ2-5	ATSDHTGTGKETQY
TRBV5-1	TRBJ2-1	ASSPLTSGAYSNNEQF
TRBV28	TRBJ2-2	ASRTGLKELF
TRBV19	TRBJ1-2	ASNRGRVKNNYGYT
TRBV10-2	TRBJ1-5	ASQQGPRNQPQH
TRBV7-2	TRBJ2-3	ASSRTSGGYYTQY
TRBV5-1	TRBJ2-5	ASRSGEVETQY
TRBV7-2	TRBJ1-2	ASSQGQGYGYT
TRBV9	TRBJ2-1	ASSVDSGSYNEQF
TRBV15	TRBJ2-3	ATSSPDRGLLTDTQY
TRBV19	TRBJ1-5	ASAGKSNQPQH
TRBV2	TRBJ1-5	ASSELGGVRNQPQH
TRBV30	TRBJ1-6	AWSVGSSYNSPLH
TRBV18	TRBJ1-2	ASSPQGMIRYGYT
TRBV7-6	TRBJ2-2	ASSLSGGELF
TRBV2	TRBJ1-2	ASSVLDSVNYGYT
TRBV3-1/TRBV3-2	TRBJ1-6	ASTGGPNSPLH
TRBV5-1	TRBJ2-2	ASAGGYTGELF
TRBV2	TRBJ1-5	ASSSFDRDNQPQH
TRBV28	TRBJ2-1	ASSPGLAGANFYNEQF
TRBV6-6	TRBJ2-7	ASSTNRDSPYEQY
TRBV7-2	TRBJ2-1	ASSLELAGGHNEQF
TRBV7-9	TRBJ2-2	ASKLVPGELF
TRBV7-2	TRBJ2-7	ASSLQAGGFYEQY
TRBV27	TRBJ2-7	ASSLGRVTYEQY
TRBV24-1	TRBJ1-2	ATSVAGINYGYT
TRBV21-1	TRBJ2-2	ASPEGEGGLPGELF
TRBV15	TRBJ2-3	ATSLERGSTDTQY
TRBV19	TRBJ1-6	ASMENRGRSPLH